This T cell receptor beta chain emerged from a study of OX40 agonist ivuxolimab in advanced cancers. CDR1 and CDR2 (germline): SGHTS, YDEGEE. Losses at the gene ends were 5 bases for V and 8 bases for J; bases not matched to a gene: 9. This CDR3 is built from 16 residues. General study points: Clonal expansion was among the lowest in partial responders at 0.1-3.0 mg/kg, especially CD8+.

Clones were read by immunoSEQ multiplex PCR, and TCRdb kept only the in-frame ones, dropping some. The data contain about 79,000 clones, about 85% of them singletons. About this clone itself: No antigen is known for it.

This sequence joins TRBV5-8 and TRBJ2-1; 14 bases line up with TRBD2. Specimen: CD4+ or CD8+ T cells sorted from blood, collected in a trial of the OX40 agonist ivuxolimab. This TCR was recovered from an adult with an advanced solid tumor such as melanoma, head and neck, liver or kidney cancer. The CDR3 here is CASRYGTSGSRHEQFF. CDR3 nucleotides: TGTGCCAGCAGATATGGGACTAGCGGGAGTAGGCATGAGCAGTTCTTC. The entire variable domain, with the rest obtained from reference TRBV5-8 and TRBJ2-1, is as follows: EAGVTQSPTHLIKTRGQQATLRCSPISGHTSVYWYQQALGLGLQFLLWYDEGEERNRGNFPPRFSGRQFPNYSSELNVNALELEDSALYLCASRYGTSGSRHEQFFGPGTRLTVL.